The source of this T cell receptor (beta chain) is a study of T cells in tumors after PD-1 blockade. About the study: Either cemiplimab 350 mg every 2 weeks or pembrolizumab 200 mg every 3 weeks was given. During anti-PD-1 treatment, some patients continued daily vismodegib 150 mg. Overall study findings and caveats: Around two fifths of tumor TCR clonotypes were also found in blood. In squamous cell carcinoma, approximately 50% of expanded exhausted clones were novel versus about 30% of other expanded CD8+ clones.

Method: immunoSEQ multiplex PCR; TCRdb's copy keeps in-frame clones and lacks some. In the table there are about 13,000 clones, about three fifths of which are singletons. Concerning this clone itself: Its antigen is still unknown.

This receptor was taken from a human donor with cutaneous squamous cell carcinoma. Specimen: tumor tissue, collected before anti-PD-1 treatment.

The chain's CDR3 is CASSLYSGGNTGELFF. The CDR3 DNA is TGTGCCAGCAGTTTATATTCGGGGGGGAACACCGGGGAGCTGTTTTTT. J is TRBJ2-2 and V is TRBV27; the match to TRBD2 covers 7 bases. CDR3 length equals 16 residues. The ends lost 1 base at V and 1 base at J; junction bases unmatched: 3. The germline CDR1 and CDR2 sequences are MNHEY and SMNVEV (reference sequence).